The rows below give T cell receptor beta chains drawn from one sample of a study of T cells after yellow fever vaccination. Using its own MiXCR run on the 5' RACE reads, TCRdb lists one record per CDR3 protein. This repertoire shows 65,000 to 70,000 distinct CDR3 sequences, about 6% found once; its top ten account for 2.2%. This specimen consisted of CD4+ T cells sorted from PBMCs, obtained less than 16 days after the first yellow fever vaccination. The receptors derive from a man between 18 and 35 years old who received the YFV17D yellow fever vaccine. Both conserved end residues are part of each CDR3. The order of the fields is V gene, clone size, D gene, J gene, CDR3 protein, CDR3 DNA. D genes are given only for firm matches. Clone sizes are given selectively: once, few, many, or a class where the clone is expanded.

v_gene: TRBV29-1
abundance: many
d_gene: -
j_gene: TRBJ2-5
CDR3aa: CSVDLRGLEGTQYF
CDR3nt: TGCAGCGTTGACCTAAGAGGACTCGAGGGGACCCAGTACTTC

v_gene: TRBV5-5
abundance: many
d_gene: -
j_gene: TRBJ1-5
CDR3aa: CASSLEGKFGQPQHF
CDR3nt: TGTGCCAGCAGTCTCGAAGGGAAGTTCGGCCAGCCCCAGCATTTT

v_gene: TRBV18
abundance: many
d_gene: TRBD1
j_gene: TRBJ1-1
CDR3aa: CASSPNQGGMNTEAFF
CDR3nt: TGTGCCAGCTCACCAAACCAGGGGGGCATGAACACTGAAGCTTTCTTT

v_gene: TRBV5-6
abundance: many
d_gene: -
j_gene: TRBJ1-1
CDR3aa: CASSLVDTLGREAFF
CDR3nt: TGTGCCAGCAGCTTGGTTGACACATTGGGACGTGAAGCTTTCTTT

v_gene: TRBV19
abundance: many
d_gene: -
j_gene: TRBJ1-2
CDR3aa: CASSPLSLPNYGYTF
CDR3nt: TGTGCCAGTAGTCCTCTTAGTCTTCCCAACTATGGCTACACCTTC

v_gene: TRBV20-1
abundance: many
d_gene: -
j_gene: TRBJ2-5
CDR3aa: CSASRGGEETQYF
CDR3nt: TGCAGTGCCTCCCGAGGGGGGGAAGAGACCCAGTACTTC

v_gene: TRBV18
abundance: many
d_gene: -
j_gene: TRBJ1-1
CDR3aa: CASSPAGLNTEAFF
CDR3nt: TGTGCCAGCTCACCAGCGGGGCTGAACACTGAAGCTTTCTTT

v_gene: TRBV6-2/TRBV6-3
abundance: many
d_gene: -
j_gene: TRBJ1-2
CDR3aa: CASSDLPRGGYTF
CDR3nt: TGTGCCAGCAGCGATCTCCCGAGGGGTGGCTACACCTTC

v_gene: TRBV4-2
abundance: -
d_gene: TRBD2
j_gene: TRBJ2-3
CDR3aa: CASSQPGLAGPQYF
CDR3nt: TGTGCCAGCAGCCAACCGGGACTAGCGGGGCCGCAGTATTTT

v_gene: TRBV7-3
abundance: many
d_gene: -
j_gene: TRBJ1-1
CDR3aa: CASSLWQGTEAFF
CDR3nt: TGTGCCAGCAGCTTATGGCAGGGCACTGAAGCTTTCTTT

v_gene: TRBV20-1
abundance: many
d_gene: TRBD1
j_gene: TRBJ1-6
CDR3aa: CSAREYRGDNSPWPLHF
CDR3nt: TGCAGTGCTAGAGAGTACAGGGGCGATAATTCACCGTGGCCCCTCCACTTT

v_gene: TRBV7-2
abundance: many
d_gene: -
j_gene: TRBJ2-3
CDR3aa: CANGQFVTDTQYF
CDR3nt: TGTGCCAACGGACAGTTCGTCACAGATACGCAGTATTTT

v_gene: TRBV7-2
abundance: many
d_gene: -
j_gene: TRBJ1-1
CDR3aa: CASSVGMNTEAFF
CDR3nt: TGTGCCAGCAGCGTCGGGATGAACACTGAAGCTTTCTTT

v_gene: TRBV20-1
abundance: many
d_gene: -
j_gene: TRBJ1-1
CDR3aa: CSARSFDTMDTEAFF
CDR3nt: TGCAGTGCTAGGTCATTCGACACCATGGACACTGAAGCTTTCTTT

v_gene: TRBV7-2
abundance: many
d_gene: TRBD2
j_gene: TRBJ2-3
CDR3aa: CASRGGVPDTQYF
CDR3nt: TGTGCCAGCAGGGGAGGGGTCCCAGATACGCAGTATTTT

v_gene: TRBV11-3
abundance: -
d_gene: TRBD1
j_gene: TRBJ2-3
CDR3aa: CASSWQGARDTQYF
CDR3nt: TGTGCCAGCAGCTGGCAGGGGGCGAGGGATACGCAGTATTTT

v_gene: TRBV24-1
abundance: many
d_gene: -
j_gene: TRBJ1-1
CDR3aa: CATSDLQGREAFF
CDR3nt: TGTGCCACCAGTGATTTGCAGGGCAGAGAAGCTTTCTTT

v_gene: TRBV16
abundance: many
d_gene: -
j_gene: TRBJ1-6
CDR3aa: CASSQRGGNSPLHF
CDR3nt: TGTGCCAGCAGCCAACGGGGTGGGAATTCACCCCTCCACTTT

v_gene: TRBV5-5
abundance: many
d_gene: -
j_gene: TRBJ2-3
CDR3aa: CASSLEWGADTQYF
CDR3nt: TGTGCCAGCAGCCTAGAGTGGGGGGCAGATACGCAGTATTTT

v_gene: TRBV20-1
abundance: many
d_gene: TRBD1
j_gene: TRBJ1-6
CDR3aa: CSASPWGTGRYNSPLHF
CDR3nt: TGCAGTGCTAGTCCCTGGGGGACAGGGCGATATAATTCACCCCTCCACTTT

v_gene: TRBV5-5
abundance: many
d_gene: -
j_gene: TRBJ1-5
CDR3aa: CASSLTGGDQPQHF
CDR3nt: TGTGCCAGCAGCTTGACTGGGGGGGACCAGCCCCAGCATTTT

v_gene: TRBV7-6
abundance: many
d_gene: TRBD2
j_gene: TRBJ2-5
CDR3aa: CASSPLANLAGGPGETQYF
CDR3nt: TGTGCCAGCAGCCCCCTCGCCAACCTAGCGGGGGGGCCCGGAGAGACCCAGTACTTC

v_gene: TRBV5-1
abundance: many
d_gene: TRBD1
j_gene: TRBJ1-2
CDR3aa: CATGQGNGYTF
CDR3nt: TGCGCCACCGGACAGGGGAATGGCTACACCTTC

v_gene: TRBV27
abundance: many
d_gene: -
j_gene: TRBJ1-2
CDR3aa: CASSLTGLGYGYTF
CDR3nt: TGTGCCAGCAGTCTTACAGGGCTAGGGTATGGCTACACCTTC

v_gene: TRBV29-1
abundance: many
d_gene: -
j_gene: TRBJ2-5
CDR3aa: CSVDRAGALQETQYF
CDR3nt: TGCAGCGTCGATCGGGCGGGGGCTTTACAAGAGACCCAGTACTTC

v_gene: TRBV10-3
abundance: many
d_gene: -
j_gene: TRBJ1-1
CDR3aa: CAISLPNTEAFF
CDR3nt: TGTGCCATCAGTCTACCGAACACTGAAGCTTTCTTT

v_gene: TRBV5-5
abundance: many
d_gene: -
j_gene: TRBJ1-4
CDR3aa: CASSLAGAGTEKLFF
CDR3nt: TGTGCCAGCAGCTTGGCGGGGGCGGGGACTGAAAAACTGTTTTTT

v_gene: TRBV6-1
abundance: many
d_gene: TRBD1
j_gene: TRBJ2-2
CDR3aa: CASRDRGTAGELFF
CDR3nt: TGTGCCAGCAGGGACAGGGGGACTGCCGGGGAGCTGTTTTTT

v_gene: TRBV20-1
abundance: few
d_gene: -
j_gene: TRBJ2-5
CDR3aa: CSASPGWVNQETQYF
CDR3nt: TGCAGTGCTAGTCCGGGCTGGGTAAACCAAGAGACCCAGTACTTC

v_gene: TRBV5-1
abundance: many
d_gene: -
j_gene: TRBJ2-2
CDR3aa: CASSLEPNTGELFF
CDR3nt: TGCGCCAGCAGCTTGGAGCCGAACACCGGGGAGCTGTTTTTT

v_gene: TRBV4-3
abundance: many
d_gene: TRBD2
j_gene: TRBJ2-1
CDR3aa: CASSQLSGGHNEQFF
CDR3nt: TGCGCCAGCAGCCAACTCAGCGGGGGGCACAATGAGCAGTTCTTC

v_gene: TRBV7-2
abundance: many
d_gene: -
j_gene: TRBJ2-5
CDR3aa: CASSSDIRETQYF
CDR3nt: TGTGCCAGCAGCTCCGACATCCGAGAGACCCAGTACTTC

v_gene: TRBV18
abundance: many
d_gene: -
j_gene: TRBJ2-3
CDR3aa: CASSPLSEVDTQYF
CDR3nt: TGTGCCAGCTCACCACTCTCGGAGGTAGATACGCAGTATTTT

v_gene: TRBV4-1
abundance: many
d_gene: TRBD2
j_gene: TRBJ2-3
CDR3aa: CASSLSRGSGGQDTQYF
CDR3nt: TGCGCCAGCAGCCTAAGTCGGGGTAGCGGGGGCCAAGATACGCAGTATTTT

v_gene: TRBV28
abundance: medium-sized
d_gene: -
j_gene: TRBJ2-3
CDR3aa: CASSRDGTDTQYF
CDR3nt: TGTGCCAGCAGCAGGGATGGCACAGATACGCAGTATTTT

v_gene: TRBV29-1
abundance: few
d_gene: -
j_gene: TRBJ2-3
CDR3aa: CSVSGNTDTQYF
CDR3nt: TGCAGCGTTTCAGGGAACACAGATACGCAGTATTTT

v_gene: TRBV12-3/TRBV12-4
abundance: few
d_gene: TRBD2
j_gene: TRBJ2-5
CDR3aa: CASSQRTRLVQETQYF
CDR3nt: TGTGCCAGCAGTCAGCGGACTAGACTAGTCCAAGAGACCCAGTACTTC